The 21 T cell receptor beta chains below come from one sample, sequenced in a study of T cell responses to AZD1222 COVID-19 vaccine (dated by TCRdb to the early 2020s). The library was built by means of the immunoSEQ multiplex PCR assay. What TCRdb holds here is the immuneACCESS table cut down to in-frame rearrangements. Part of the clones is not present; checked against another copy, under half of the missing clones reflect an unresolved V gene, and the others are unexplained. The sample records approximately 110,000 clones, roughly nine tenths of which are singletons. The top ten clonotypes cover roughly 4.1% of the sample. In light of the paper, this sample's time point label describes: baseline before first vaccination. The input for sequencing was peripheral blood, taken on day 0 of AZD1222 vaccination. The origin of the receptors is an adult in good health.

The chain combines TRBV9 with TRBJ1-1, with unresolved D. The CDR3 is 13 amino acids. Trimming stripped 0 bases from V and 6 bases from J, with 9 bases between. Germline V gene sequence: CDR1 SGDLS, CDR2 YYNGEE. The CDR3 bases are TGTGCCAGCAGCGTAGATTACGGTCCTGAAGCTTTCTTT. Its protein product is CASSVDYGPEAFF.

This clone occurred once. The chain is built from TRBV27 and TRBJ1-1; 8 nucleotides line up with TRBD1. V lost 4 bases and J lost 4; bases outside the gene matches: 8. Germline V gives CDR1 MNHEY, CDR2 SMNVEV (reference sequence). The CDR3 is made up of 15 amino acids. The chain's CDR3 is CASSSSGGGGTEAFF. The CDR3 nucleotides read TGTGCCAGCAGTTCTTCAGGGGGCGGTGGCACTGAAGCTTTCTTT.

J is TRBJ1-1 and V is TRBV2; no clear D gene. CDR3 size: 14 residues. Trimming cost V 6 bases and J 4 bases, with 15 bases left between them. The germline CDR1 and CDR2 sequences are SNHLY and FYNNEI. The CDR3 nucleotides are TGTGCCAGCAGCTCCGGACGGCTTGCCACTGAAGCTTTCTTT. It encodes CASSSGRLATEAFF. Using reference TRBV2 and TRBJ1-1 for the parts outside the CDR3, the full variable domain is EPEVTQTPSHQVTQMGQEVILRCVPISNHLYFYWYRQILGQKVEFLVSFYNNEISEKSEIFDDQFSVERPDGSNFTLKIRSTKLEDSAMYFCASSSGRLATEAFFGQGTRLTVV.

This chain joins TRBV3-1 (or the pseudogene TRBV3-2) and TRBJ2-2, with 14 bases matching TRBD2. The CDR3 length is 18 residues. Germline V gene lookup returns CDR1 LGHDT and CDR2 YNNKEL (reference sequence). V lost 1 base to trimming and J lost 1 base; unmatched junction nucleotides: 2. This chain's CDR3 is CASSQAGTSGRNTGELFF. The CDR3 nucleotides read TGTGCCAGCAGCCAAGCTGGGACTAGCGGGAGGAACACCGGGGAGCTGTTTTTT.

This clone was detected only once. The gene calls are TRBV18 and TRBJ1-2; TRBD1 matches 8 bases. The J segment lost 8 bases and the V segment lost 6 bases, leaving 11 bases of the junction unmatched. Germline V lookup: CDR1 KGHSH, CDR2 LQKENI. The CDR3 consists of 14 residues. In nucleotides, the CDR3 is TGTGCCAGCTCGCCCGGGACAGGAACGGGCGGCTACACCTTC. As protein: CASSPGTGTGGYTF.

The CDR3 DNA follows: TGTGCCAGCAGCCACGGAATTTCACCCCTCCACTTT. Protein sequence: CASSHGISPLHF. V usage is TRBV14 and J usage is TRBJ1-6; D gene uncertain. This CDR3 contains 12 residues. Germline CDR1 and CDR2: SGHDN and FVKESK. Trimming cost V 3 bases and J 9 bases, with 6 bases left between them.

The chain is built from TRBV11-1 and TRBJ1-2, with 8 bases aligning to TRBD1. CDR1 is SGHAT and CDR2 is FQDESV in the germline V gene (reference sequence). The V gene end was trimmed by 5 bases and the J gene end by 7 bases; junction bases not matched to a gene: 6. The CDR3 consists of 13 residues. CDR3 DNA sequence: TGTGCCAGCAGCCCGAGGGACAGGATTGGCTACACCTTC. Its translation is CASSPRDRIGYTF.

CDR3 sequence (DNA): TGTGCCACCAGTGATGTCGGGACGTACCAAGAGACCCAGTACTTC. This codes for CATSDVGTYQETQYF. The chain joins TRBV24-1 to TRBJ2-5; D may be TRBD1 or TRBD2 (5 bases each). This CDR3 has 15 residues. V lost 3 bases and J lost 0, with 10 bases in between. Germline V gene lookup returns CDR1 KGHDR and CDR2 SFDVKD.

The V and J genes are TRBV30 and TRBJ2-1; TRBD2 aligns across 12 bases. This CDR3 comprises 14 residues. Germline values: CDR1 GTSNPN, CDR2 SVGIG (reference sequence). Trimming took 2 bases from V and 12 from J; bases not matched to a gene: 8. CDR3 in amino acids: CAWSTSGRTRAQFF. DNA of the CDR3: TGTGCCTGGAGTACTAGCGGGAGGACTCGCGCGCAGTTCTTC.

The rearrangement uses TRBV2 and TRBJ1-3; TRBD1 might be the D (5 bases). The CDR3 totals 14 residues. CDR1 and CDR2 (germline): SNHLY, FYNNEI. The germline V and J ends were trimmed by 4 bases and 4 bases, with 11 bases remaining between them. The CDR3 reads CASSVGDSGNTIYF. CDR3 DNA sequence: TGTGCCAGCAGTGTCGGGGACTCGGGAAACACCATATATTTT.

This chain connects TRBV28 to TRBJ2-3; D is undetermined. This CDR3 spans 15 amino acids. V lost 4 bases, J lost 2 bases, and 13 bases lay in between. CDR1 is MDHEN and CDR2 is SYDVKM in the germline V gene. The CDR3 coding sequence is TGTGCCAGCAGTTCTTGGGTGGGTTTCACAGATACGCAGTATTTT. This encodes CASSSWVGFTDTQYF.

This chain connects TRBV4-1 to TRBJ1-3, with D possibly being TRBD1 (5 bases). Trimming pared 4 bases from V and 4 bases from J, leaving 17 bases between. This CDR3 spans 16 amino acids. The germline V gene encodes CDR1 MGHRA and CDR2 YSYEKL. The CDR3 spells CASSPALSGLGNTIYF. CDR3 nucleotide sequence: TGCGCCAGCAGCCCCGCTCTTTCGGGGCTAGGAAACACCATATATTTT.

This clone has a handful of counts. V gene TRBV9 combines with J gene TRBJ2-7, with 16 bases fitting TRBD2. V trimming: 4 bases; J trimming: 5 bases; junction bases outside the gene matches: 9. Germline CDR1 SGDLS, CDR2 YYNGEE. The length of the CDR3 is 17 residues. CDR3 sequence reads: CASSQGLAGGARDEQYF. As DNA, the CDR3 is TGTGCCAGCAGCCAGGGACTAGCGGGGGGGGCCCGGGACGAGCAGTACTTC.

The rearrangement links TRBV6-5 to TRBJ1-2; 8 bases are a match to TRBD1. Germline V gene sequence: CDR1 MNHEY, CDR2 SVGAGI. The CDR3 has 13 amino acids. V was clipped by 4 bases and J by 8 bases; unmatched bases: 6. The CDR3 nucleotides read TGTGCCAGCAGTTTCCAGGGGGCGCAAGGCTACACCTTC. Protein: CASSFQGAQGYTF.

The rearrangement joins TRBV4-1 to TRBJ2-3; D might be TRBD1 or TRBD2, each matching 5 bases. The CDR3 spans 17 residues. V lost 2 bases and J 2 bases, leaving 17 bases between the germline ends. The germline V gene encodes CDR1 MGHRA and CDR2 YSYEKL. The CDR3 is CASSQTSGTGITDTQYF. The CDR3 coding sequence is TGCGCCAGCAGCCAAACCTCCGGGACGGGAATCACAGATACGCAGTATTTT.

The chain uses TRBV10-3 and TRBJ1-2; 7 bases are a match to TRBD1. V lost 2 bases and J lost 7; bases outside the gene matches: 13. This CDR3 is built from 16 residues. Germline V gene lookup returns CDR1 ENHRY and CDR2 SYGVKD. The CDR3, as DNA: TGTGCCATCAGTGAGGGCTACAGGGGAGCGGGAAGTGGCTACACCTTC. This encodes CAISEGYRGAGSGYTF.

The chain has TRBV27 and TRBJ2-1; the D gene is possibly TRBD1 (6 bases). Germline assignment: CDR1 MNHEY and CDR2 SMNVEV (reference sequence). The ends were cut back, 5 bases at V and 10 bases at J, with 12 bases in the middle. The CDR3 is 12 residues long. CDR3 DNA sequence: TGTGCCAGCAGTCCCACAGGGTACGAGCAGTTCTTC. Residues: CASSPTGYEQFF.

The chain uses TRBV5-1 and TRBJ1-2; 8 bases match TRBD1. Losses at the gene ends were 5 bases for V and 7 bases for J; bases not matched to a gene: 7. Looked up from germline, CDR1 is SGHRS and CDR2 is YFSETQ. The CDR3 consists of 13 residues. The CDR3 here is CASSFGQGAGYTF. The CDR3 nucleotides read TGCGCCAGCAGTTTTGGACAGGGCGCTGGCTACACCTTC.

The chain links TRBV6-5 to TRBJ1-5; unclear D gene. Germline CDR1 reads MNHEY; CDR2 reads SVGAGI. This CDR3 has 11 residues. V was pared by 5 bases and J by 4 bases, with 3 bases between. The CDR3 nucleotides are TGTGCCAGCAGTCGGAATCAGCCCCAGCATTTT. It is translated as CASSRNQPQHF.

The chain has TRBV23-1 and TRBJ1-2; D is unresolved. TRBV23-1 is an open reading frame, and its role is uncertain. CDR3 length: 15 amino acids. Trimming removed 5 bases at V and 2 bases at J, with 15 bases between. DNA for the CDR3: TGCGCCAGCAGTAAGCCGGGTGCTCCGAACTATGGCTACACCTTC. It specifies CASSKPGAPNYGYTF.

This rearrangement joins TRBV28 to TRBJ2-1; D call uncertain. Germline V gives CDR1 MDHEN, CDR2 SYDVKM. Deletions cut 4 bases from V and 4 bases from J, with 2 bases between. The CDR3 contains 11 residues. CDR3 region: CASSSYNEQFF. CDR3 nucleotide sequence: TGTGCCAGCAGTTCATACAATGAGCAGTTCTTC.